The T cell receptor (beta chain) under discussion was sequenced for a study of cytomegalovirus exposure and HLA in healthy donors. Looking at the study overall: Earlier, about 179 million T cells were analyzed, and fewer than 120 million unique TCR beta sequences were found among them.

The CDR3 length is 13 residues. V lost 2 bases and J lost 13, with 16 bases in between. Germline values: CDR1 MNHEY, CDR2 SVGAGI. Turning to this clone: The antigen is undetermined.

Study-level findings and limits: TCR beta chain V- and J-gene trimming was linked, in a later analysis, to a missense variant in DCLRE1C.

The PCR was carried out with 60 Vbeta primers and 13 Jbeta primers. Clones were read by immunoSEQ multiplex PCR, and TCRdb kept only the in-frame ones, dropping some. Of around 120,000 clones listed, roughly three quarters were seen once; the top ten hold 9.5% to 13%. This clonotype originated in a man in his forties or fifties in good health and CMV-seropositive. The sample taken for sequencing was PBMCs. V is TRBV6-5 and J is TRBJ2-3, with a tentative D call TRBD2 (7 bases). CDR3 nucleotide sequence: TGTGCCAGCAGTTACGCTACAGGGAGGGAGGAGTATTTT. Its translation is CASSYATGREEYF.